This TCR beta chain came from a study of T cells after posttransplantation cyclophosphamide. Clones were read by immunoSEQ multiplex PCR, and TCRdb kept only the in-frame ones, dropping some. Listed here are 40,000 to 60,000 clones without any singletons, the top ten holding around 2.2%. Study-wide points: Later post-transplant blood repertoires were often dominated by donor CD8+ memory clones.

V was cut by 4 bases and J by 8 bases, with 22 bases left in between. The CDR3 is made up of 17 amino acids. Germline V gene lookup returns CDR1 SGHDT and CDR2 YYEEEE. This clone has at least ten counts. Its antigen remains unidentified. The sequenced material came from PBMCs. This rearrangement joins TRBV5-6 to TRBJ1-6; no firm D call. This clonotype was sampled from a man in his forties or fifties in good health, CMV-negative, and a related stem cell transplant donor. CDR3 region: CASSLLFLGSLDSPLHF. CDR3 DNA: TGTGCCAGCAGCCTCCTTTTCCTCGGGAGTTTAGATTCACCCCTCCACTTT.